Following are 11 T cell receptor beta chains from one sample sequenced in a study of blood T cell repertoires in COVID-19. TCRdb keeps only in-frame clones here, not all; method: immunoSEQ multiplex PCR. Among more than 95,000 clones listed, 90% to 95% were seen once. The source material was peripheral blood. Receptor source: a human donor in a cohort sampled during active COVID-19.

The gene calls are TRBV3-1 (or the pseudogene TRBV3-2) and TRBJ1-1; 9 bases fit TRBD1. Germline loops: CDR1 LGHDT, CDR2 YNNKEL (reference sequence). There are 20 residues in the CDR3. V lost 0 bases to trimming and J lost 3 bases; unmatched junction nucleotides: 17. The CDR3 is CASSQEAGGTGLDLDTEAFF. CDR3 in DNA: TGTGCCAGCAGCCAAGAAGCGGGGGGGACAGGGCTAGATTTGGACACTGAAGCTTTCTTT.

The CDR3 spells CASSPPGGSAFF. CDR3 bases: TGTGCCAGCAGCCCTCCGGGGGGATCAGCTTTCTTT. V gene TRBV7-9 combines with J gene TRBJ1-1; TRBD1 is a possible D gene (5 bases). Germline V lookup: CDR1 SEHNR, CDR2 FQNEAQ (reference sequence). This CDR3 is 12 amino acids long. With 5 bases removed from V and 10 bases from J, the gap between germline ends came to 14 bases.

This chain connects TRBV9 to TRBJ2-7, with 7 nucleotides matching TRBD1. The CDR3 length is 14 residues. Germline V gene lookup returns CDR1 SGDLS and CDR2 YYNGEE. With 4 bases clipped from V and 0 bases from J, the junction kept 4 bases outside the gene matches. CDR3 nucleotides: TGTGCCAGCAGCAGGACAGGCAGCTCCTACGAGCAGTACTTC. Protein: CASSRTGSSYEQYF.

The V gene is TRBV18, the J gene TRBJ2-1; a possible D gene is TRBD2 (5 bases). CDR1 and CDR2 (germline): KGHSH, LQKENI. CDR3 length: 15 amino acids. The germline V and J ends were trimmed by 3 bases and 9 bases, with 18 bases remaining between them. In DNA form, the CDR3 reads TGTGCCAGCTCACCGATGACCGGGAAGATTCCTGAGCAGTTCTTC. Residues: CASSPMTGKIPEQFF.

This chain connects TRBV11-3 to TRBJ2-1; D possibly corresponds to TRBD1 (5 bases). This CDR3 region has 14 residues. Germline V gene data show CDR1 as SGHNT and CDR2 as YENEEA. V was shortened by 5 bases and J by 4 bases, with 12 bases between the two germline ends. CDR3 DNA sequence: TGTGCCAGCAGCCCACGGACATCATACAATGAGCAGTTCTTC. This gives the protein CASSPRTSYNEQFF.

The rearrangement links TRBV4-2 to TRBJ2-7, with a possible D match to TRBD2 (6 bases). The germline V gene has CDR1 LGHNA and CDR2 YNFKEQ. The V and J ends lost 0 bases and 1 base respectively, with 7 bases between them. This CDR3 is built from 14 residues. This chain's CDR3 is CASSQEGLSYEQYF. CDR3 nucleotides: TGTGCCAGCAGCCAAGAGGGACTTTCCTACGAGCAGTACTTC.

CDR3 sequence (DNA): TGTGCCAGTAGTATGACAGGAGCCTCCTATGGCTACACCTTC. It codes for CASSMTGASYGYTF. The V gene is TRBV19, the J gene TRBJ1-2; D perhaps matches TRBD1 (6 bases). In germline, CDR1 is LNHDA, CDR2 SQIVND (reference sequence). This CDR3 has 14 residues. Trimming pared 3 bases from V and 4 bases from J, leaving 12 bases between.

CDR3 DNA sequence: TGTGCCAGCAGCGGACGGACAGGGGGGACTGAAGCTTTCTTT. Encoded protein: CASSGRTGGTEAFF. V gene TRBV9 combines with J gene TRBJ1-1, with 10 positions matching TRBD1. The V and J ends lost 3 bases and 5 bases, in that order; junction bases with no gene match: 4. Germline V gene sequence: CDR1 SGDLS, CDR2 YYNGEE. The CDR3 length is 14 residues.

The V gene is TRBV6-4, the J gene TRBJ2-1; 13 positions agree with TRBD2. This CDR3 contains 14 residues. The V gene's germline CDR1 is MRHNA and CDR2 SNTAGT. Trimming took 4 bases from V and 6 from J; bases not matched to a gene: 0. The CDR3 spells CASSGTSGGNEQFF. The DNA of the CDR3 is TGTGCCAGCAGTGGGACTAGCGGGGGCAATGAGCAGTTCTTC.

This clone was detected only once. DNA for the CDR3: TGTGCCATCAGTGAGCACAATAGCGGATTGGGGCAGTTCTTC. Its translation: CAISEHNSGLGQFF. V usage is TRBV10-3 and J usage is TRBJ2-1; tentatively, D is TRBD2 (6 bases). V was clipped by 2 bases and J by 12 bases, with 17 bases between them. The V gene's germline CDR1 is ENHRY and CDR2 SYGVKD. CDR3 length: 14 amino acids.

V usage is TRBV30 and J usage is TRBJ1-6, with 7 bases fitting TRBD1. The CDR3 spans 12 residues. J gave up 11 bases and V 5 bases, and 6 bases lay outside the gene matches. The germline V gene encodes CDR1 GTSNPN and CDR2 SVGIG (reference sequence). The CDR3 DNA is TGTGCCTGGGGTAGACAGGGCACACCCCTCCACTTT. Translation: CAWGRQGTPLHF.